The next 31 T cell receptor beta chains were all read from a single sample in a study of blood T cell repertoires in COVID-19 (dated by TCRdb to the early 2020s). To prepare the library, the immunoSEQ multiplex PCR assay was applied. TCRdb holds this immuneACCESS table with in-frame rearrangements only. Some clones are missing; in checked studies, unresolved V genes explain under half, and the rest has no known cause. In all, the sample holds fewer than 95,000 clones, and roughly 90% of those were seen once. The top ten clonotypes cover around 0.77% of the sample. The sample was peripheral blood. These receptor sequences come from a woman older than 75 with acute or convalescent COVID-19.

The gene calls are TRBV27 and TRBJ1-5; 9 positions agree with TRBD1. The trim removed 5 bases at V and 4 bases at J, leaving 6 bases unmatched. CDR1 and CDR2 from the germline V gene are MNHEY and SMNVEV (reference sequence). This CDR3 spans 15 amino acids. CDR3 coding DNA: TGTGCCAGCAGTCAATCGACAGGGGGTAATCAGCCCCAGCATTTT. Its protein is CASSQSTGGNQPQHF.

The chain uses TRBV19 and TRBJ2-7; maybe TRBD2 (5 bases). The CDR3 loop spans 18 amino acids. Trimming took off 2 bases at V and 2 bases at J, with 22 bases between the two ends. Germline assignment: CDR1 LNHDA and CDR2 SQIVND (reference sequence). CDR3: CASSINFGKTDFTYEQYF. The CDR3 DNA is TGTGCCAGTAGTATAAATTTCGGGAAAACAGACTTTACCTACGAGCAGTACTTC.

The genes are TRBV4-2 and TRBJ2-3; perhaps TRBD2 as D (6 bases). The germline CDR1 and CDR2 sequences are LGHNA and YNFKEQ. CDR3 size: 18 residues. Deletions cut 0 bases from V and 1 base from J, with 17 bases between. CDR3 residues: CASSQDRRFRGGTDTQYF. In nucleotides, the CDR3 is TGTGCCAGCAGCCAAGATCGGAGGTTCCGCGGGGGCACAGATACGCAGTATTTT.

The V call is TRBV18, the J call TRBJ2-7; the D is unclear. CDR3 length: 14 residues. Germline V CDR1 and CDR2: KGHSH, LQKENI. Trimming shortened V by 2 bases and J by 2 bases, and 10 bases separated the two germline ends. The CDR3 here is CASSPNMAAYEQYF. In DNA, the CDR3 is TGTGCCAGCTCACCAAACATGGCGGCCTACGAGCAGTACTTC.

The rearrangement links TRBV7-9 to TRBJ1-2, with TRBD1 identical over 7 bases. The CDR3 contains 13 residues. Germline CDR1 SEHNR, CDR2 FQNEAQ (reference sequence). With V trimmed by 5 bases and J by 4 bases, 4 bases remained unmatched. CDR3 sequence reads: CASSAGGGYGYTF. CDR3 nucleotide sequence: TGTGCCAGCAGCGCAGGGGGTGGCTATGGCTACACCTTC.

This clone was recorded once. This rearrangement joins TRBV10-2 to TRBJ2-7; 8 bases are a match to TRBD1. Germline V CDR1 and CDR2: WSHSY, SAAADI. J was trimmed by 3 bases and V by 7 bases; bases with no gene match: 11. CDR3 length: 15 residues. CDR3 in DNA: TGCGCCAGCAACCTAAGACAGGGGACATTCTACGAGCAGTACTTC. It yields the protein CASNLRQGTFYEQYF.

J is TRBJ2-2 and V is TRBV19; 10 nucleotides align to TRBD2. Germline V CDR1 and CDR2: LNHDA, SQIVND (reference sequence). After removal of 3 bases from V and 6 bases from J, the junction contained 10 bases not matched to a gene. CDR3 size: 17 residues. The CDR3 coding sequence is TGTGCCAGTAGTATGGGACTAGCGCCGAGGGGGGCCGGGGAGCTGTTTTTT. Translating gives CASSMGLAPRGAGELFF.

The CDR3 reads CASSGTEGSPLHF. The CDR3 nucleotides read TGTGCCAGCAGCGGGACAGAGGGTTCACCCCTCCACTTT. The chain links TRBV9 to TRBJ1-6, with TRBD1 as a possible D gene (6 bases). Germline loops: CDR1 SGDLS, CDR2 YYNGEE. The CDR3 has 13 residues. Between the trimmed V and J ends, which lost 3 bases and 9 bases, there was a span of 10 bases.

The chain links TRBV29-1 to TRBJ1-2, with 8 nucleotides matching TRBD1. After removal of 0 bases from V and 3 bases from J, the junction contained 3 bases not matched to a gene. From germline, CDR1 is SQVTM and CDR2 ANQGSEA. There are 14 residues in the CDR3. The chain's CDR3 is CSVEDGQGYYGYTF. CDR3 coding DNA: TGCAGCGTTGAAGATGGACAGGGATACTATGGCTACACCTTC.

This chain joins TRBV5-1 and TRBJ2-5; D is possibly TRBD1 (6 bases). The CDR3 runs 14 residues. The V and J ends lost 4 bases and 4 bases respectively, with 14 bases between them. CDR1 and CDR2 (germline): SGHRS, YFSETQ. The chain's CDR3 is CASSQTGPGETQYF. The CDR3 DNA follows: TGCGCCAGCAGCCAGACAGGTCCCGGAGAGACCCAGTACTTC. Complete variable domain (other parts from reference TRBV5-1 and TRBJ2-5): KAGVTQTPRYLIKTRGQQVTLSCSPISGHRSVSWYQQTPGQGLQFLFEYFSETQRNKGNFPGRFSGRQFSNSRSEMNVSTLELGDSALYLCASSQTGPGETQYFGPGTRLLVL.

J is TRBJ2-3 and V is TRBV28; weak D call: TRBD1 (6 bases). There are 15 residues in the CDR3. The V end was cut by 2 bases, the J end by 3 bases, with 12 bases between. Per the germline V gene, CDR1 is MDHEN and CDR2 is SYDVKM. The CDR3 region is CASSLAGADTDTQYF. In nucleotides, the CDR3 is TGTGCCAGCAGTTTAGCAGGGGCGGATACAGATACGCAGTATTTT.

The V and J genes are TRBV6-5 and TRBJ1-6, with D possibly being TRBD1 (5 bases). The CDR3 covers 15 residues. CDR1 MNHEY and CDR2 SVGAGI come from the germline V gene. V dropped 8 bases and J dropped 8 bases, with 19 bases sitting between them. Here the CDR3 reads CASRPNSGLYSPLHF. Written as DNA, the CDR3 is TGTGCCAGCCGGCCAAACTCGGGACTTTATTCACCCCTCCACTTT.

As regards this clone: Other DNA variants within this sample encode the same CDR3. The CDR3 region is CASRRTDYGYTF. CDR3 in DNA: TGTGCCAGCAGACGGACAGACTATGGCTACACCTTC. The chain links TRBV6-5 to TRBJ1-2; a possible D gene is TRBD1 (6 bases). The CDR3 loop spans 12 amino acids. Per the germline V gene, CDR1 is MNHEY and CDR2 is SVGAGI. Trimming shortened V by 6 bases and J by 3 bases, and 8 bases separated the two germline ends.

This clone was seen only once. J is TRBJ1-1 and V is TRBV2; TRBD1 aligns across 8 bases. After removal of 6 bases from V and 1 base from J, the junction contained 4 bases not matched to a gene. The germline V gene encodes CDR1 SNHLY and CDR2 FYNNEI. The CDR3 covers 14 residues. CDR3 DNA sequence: TGTGCCAGCAGCGCGGGGACAGGGAACACTGAAGCTTTCTTT. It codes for CASSAGTGNTEAFF.

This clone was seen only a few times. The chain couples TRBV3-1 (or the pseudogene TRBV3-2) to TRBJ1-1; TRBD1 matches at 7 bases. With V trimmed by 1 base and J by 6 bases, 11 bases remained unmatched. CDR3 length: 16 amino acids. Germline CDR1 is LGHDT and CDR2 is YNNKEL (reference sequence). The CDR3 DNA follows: TGTGCCAGCAGCCAAGGTGGTACAGGGGTCTTCTCTGAAGCTTTCTTT. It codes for CASSQGGTGVFSEAFF.

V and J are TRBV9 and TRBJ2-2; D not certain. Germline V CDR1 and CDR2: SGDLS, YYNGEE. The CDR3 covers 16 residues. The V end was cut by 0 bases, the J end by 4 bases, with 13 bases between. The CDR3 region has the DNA TGTGCCAGCAGCGTAGCCCCCGAGGCGGCCACCGGGGAGCTGTTTTTT. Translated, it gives CASSVAPEAATGELFF. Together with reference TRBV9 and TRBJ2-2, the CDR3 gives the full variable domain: DSGVTQTPKHLITATGQRVTLRCSPRSGDLSVYWYQQSLDQGLQFLIQYYNGEERAKGNILERFSAQQFPDLHSELNLSSLELGDSALYFCASSVAPEAATGELFFGEGSRLTVL.

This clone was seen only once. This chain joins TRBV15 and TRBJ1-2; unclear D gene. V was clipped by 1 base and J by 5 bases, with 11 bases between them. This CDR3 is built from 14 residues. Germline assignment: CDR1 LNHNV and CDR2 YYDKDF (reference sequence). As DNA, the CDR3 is TGTGCCACCAGCAGAGGGGCTGCAAGGTATGGCTACACCTTC. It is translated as CATSRGAARYGYTF.

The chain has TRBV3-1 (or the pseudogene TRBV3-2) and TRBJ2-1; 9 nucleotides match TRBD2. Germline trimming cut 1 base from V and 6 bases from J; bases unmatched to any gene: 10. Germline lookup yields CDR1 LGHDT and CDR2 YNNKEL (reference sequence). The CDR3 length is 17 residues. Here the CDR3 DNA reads TGTGCCAGCAGCCAAGGCCGTGGGAGACTAGCGGTCAATGAGCAGTTCTTC. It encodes CASSQGRGRLAVNEQFF.

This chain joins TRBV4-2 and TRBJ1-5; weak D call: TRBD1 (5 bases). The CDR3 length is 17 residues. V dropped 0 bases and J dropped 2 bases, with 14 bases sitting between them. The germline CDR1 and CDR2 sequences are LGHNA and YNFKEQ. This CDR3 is CASSQDLGGLGNQPQHF. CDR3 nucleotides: TGTGCCAGCAGCCAAGATCTCGGGGGGTTAGGCAATCAGCCCCAGCATTTT.

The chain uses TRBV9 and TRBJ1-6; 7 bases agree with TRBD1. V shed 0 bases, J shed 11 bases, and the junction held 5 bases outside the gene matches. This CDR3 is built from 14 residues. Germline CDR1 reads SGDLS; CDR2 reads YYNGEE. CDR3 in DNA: TGTGCCAGCAGCGTAGGACAGGGAGAGGCACCCCTCCACTTT. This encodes CASSVGQGEAPLHF.

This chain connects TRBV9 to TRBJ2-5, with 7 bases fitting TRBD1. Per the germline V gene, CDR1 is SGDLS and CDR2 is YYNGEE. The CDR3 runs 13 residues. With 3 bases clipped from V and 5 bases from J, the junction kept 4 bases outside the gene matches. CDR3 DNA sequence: TGTGCCAGCAGCGGACAGGGATTTGAGACCCAGTACTTC. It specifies CASSGQGFETQYF.

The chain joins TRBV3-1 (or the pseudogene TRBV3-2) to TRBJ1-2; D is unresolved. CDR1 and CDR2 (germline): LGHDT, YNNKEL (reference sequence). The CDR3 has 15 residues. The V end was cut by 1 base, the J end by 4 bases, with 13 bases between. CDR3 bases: TGTGCCAGCAGCCAAGGAATATCGAGCGTCTATGGCTACACCTTC. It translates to CASSQGISSVYGYTF.

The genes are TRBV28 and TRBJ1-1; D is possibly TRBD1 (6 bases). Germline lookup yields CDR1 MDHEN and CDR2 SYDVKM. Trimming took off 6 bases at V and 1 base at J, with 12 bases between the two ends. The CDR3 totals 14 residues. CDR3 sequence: CASRKDRPNTEAFF. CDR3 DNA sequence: TGTGCCAGCAGGAAAGACAGGCCGAACACTGAAGCTTTCTTT.

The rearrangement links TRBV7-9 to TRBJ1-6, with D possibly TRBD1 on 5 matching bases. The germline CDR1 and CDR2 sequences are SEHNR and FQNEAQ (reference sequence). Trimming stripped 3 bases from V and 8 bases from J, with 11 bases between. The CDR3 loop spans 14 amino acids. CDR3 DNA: TGTGCCAGCAGCTTCTCAGGGCCCTATTCACCCCTCCACTTT. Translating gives CASSFSGPYSPLHF.

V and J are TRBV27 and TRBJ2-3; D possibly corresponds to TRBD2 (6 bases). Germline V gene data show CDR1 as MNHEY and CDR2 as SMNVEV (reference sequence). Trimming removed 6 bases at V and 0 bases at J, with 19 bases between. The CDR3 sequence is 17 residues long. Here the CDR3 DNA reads TGTGCCAGCAGCCCTCCCGGGAGAATAGTTAGCACAGATACGCAGTATTTT. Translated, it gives CASSPPGRIVSTDTQYF.

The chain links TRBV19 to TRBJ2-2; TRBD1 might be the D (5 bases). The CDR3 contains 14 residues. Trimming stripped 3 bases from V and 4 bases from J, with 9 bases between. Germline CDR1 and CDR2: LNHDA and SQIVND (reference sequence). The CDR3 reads CASSIQGFTGELFF. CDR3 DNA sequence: TGTGCCAGTAGTATCCAGGGTTTCACCGGGGAGCTGTTTTTT.

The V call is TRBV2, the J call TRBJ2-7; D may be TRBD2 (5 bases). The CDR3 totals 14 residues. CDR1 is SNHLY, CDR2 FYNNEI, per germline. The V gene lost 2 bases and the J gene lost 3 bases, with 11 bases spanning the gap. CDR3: CASSERGPFYEQYF. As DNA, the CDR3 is TGTGCCAGCAGTGAACGGGGTCCATTCTACGAGCAGTACTTC.

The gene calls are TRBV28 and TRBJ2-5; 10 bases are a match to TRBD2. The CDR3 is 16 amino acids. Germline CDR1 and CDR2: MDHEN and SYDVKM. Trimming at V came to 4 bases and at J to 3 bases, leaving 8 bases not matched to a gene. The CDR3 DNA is TGTGCCAGCAGTTCGGGGGAAGCGGGAGGGGAAGAGACCCAGTACTTC. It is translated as CASSSGEAGGEETQYF.

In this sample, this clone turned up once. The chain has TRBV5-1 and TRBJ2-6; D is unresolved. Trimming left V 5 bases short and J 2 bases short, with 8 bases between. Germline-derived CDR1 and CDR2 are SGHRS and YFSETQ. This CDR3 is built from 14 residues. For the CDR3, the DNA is TGCGCCAGCAGGCGAGTGGCTGGGGCCAACGTCCTGACTTTC. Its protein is CASRRVAGANVLTF.

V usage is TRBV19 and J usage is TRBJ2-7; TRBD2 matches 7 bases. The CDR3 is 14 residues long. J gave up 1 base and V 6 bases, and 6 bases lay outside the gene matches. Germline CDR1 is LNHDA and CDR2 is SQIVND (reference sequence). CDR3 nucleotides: TGTGCCAGTAGCCCGCTAGCGGAGTCCTACGAGCAGTACTTC. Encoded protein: CASSPLAESYEQYF.

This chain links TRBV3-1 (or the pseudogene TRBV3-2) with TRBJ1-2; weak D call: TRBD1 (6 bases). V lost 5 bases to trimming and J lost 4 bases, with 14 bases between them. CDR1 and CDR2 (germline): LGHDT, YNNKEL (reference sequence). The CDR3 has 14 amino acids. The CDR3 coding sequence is TGTGCCAGCAGCAACAGGGTATATGGCTATGGCTACACCTTC. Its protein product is CASSNRVYGYGYTF.